A single sample gave rise to the 5 T cell receptor beta chains below, sequenced in a study of T cell responses to AZD1222 COVID-19 vaccine. Profiling relied on immunoSEQ multiplex PCR, and the TCRdb table lists in-frame clones only, not all of them. The sample records roughly 200,000 clones, around 92% being singletons. This specimen was peripheral blood, taken on day 0 of AZD1222 vaccination. These receptors all come from an adult in good health.

CDR3 region: CASKGQPYNSPLHF. DNA for the CDR3: TGTGCCAGCAAGGGACAGCCCTATAATTCACCCCTCCACTTT. V usage is TRBV27 and J usage is TRBJ1-6; TRBD1 agrees at 7 bases. The V gene end was trimmed by 7 bases and the J gene end by 2 bases; junction bases not matched to a gene: 2. The CDR3 is 14 amino acids. Germline V gene sequence: CDR1 MNHEY, CDR2 SMNVEV (reference sequence).

The chain carries TRBV3-1 (or the pseudogene TRBV3-2) and TRBJ1-5; D not resolved. The CDR3 loop spans 13 amino acids. The V gene's germline CDR1 is LGHDT and CDR2 YNNKEL (reference sequence). V was pared by 2 bases and J by 7 bases, with 9 bases between. The CDR3 DNA follows: TGTGCCAGCAGCCAAACCCCGGGGCAGCCCCAGCATTTT. Amino acids: CASSQTPGQPQHF.

This chain links TRBV18 with TRBJ1-1; D not resolved. The germline gives CDR1 KGHSH, CDR2 LQKENI. This CDR3 region has 16 residues. V gave up 3 bases and J gave up 1 base, with 15 bases separating them. The CDR3 nucleotides read TGTGCCAGCTCACCTAATGTTGCTTGGGCGAACACTGAAGCTTTCTTT. Protein sequence: CASSPNVAWANTEAFF.

The chain employs TRBV5-1 and TRBJ2-7; 7 bases match TRBD1. The CDR3 loop spans 14 amino acids. Germline CDR1 and CDR2: SGHRS and YFSETQ. The trim removed 4 bases at V and 2 bases at J, leaving 6 bases unmatched. The CDR3 nucleotides are TGCGCCAGCAGCCACAGACAGGGAGCCTACGAGCAGTACTTC. Amino acids: CASSHRQGAYEQYF.

The chain combines TRBV28 with TRBJ2-7, with D unclear. This CDR3 comprises 14 residues. Germline V gene data show CDR1 as MDHEN and CDR2 as SYDVKM. V was clipped by 5 bases and J by 0 bases, with 11 bases between them. CDR3 loop: CASSPRATSYEQYF. CDR3 in DNA: TGTGCCAGCAGTCCCCGGGCAACCTCCTACGAGCAGTACTTC.